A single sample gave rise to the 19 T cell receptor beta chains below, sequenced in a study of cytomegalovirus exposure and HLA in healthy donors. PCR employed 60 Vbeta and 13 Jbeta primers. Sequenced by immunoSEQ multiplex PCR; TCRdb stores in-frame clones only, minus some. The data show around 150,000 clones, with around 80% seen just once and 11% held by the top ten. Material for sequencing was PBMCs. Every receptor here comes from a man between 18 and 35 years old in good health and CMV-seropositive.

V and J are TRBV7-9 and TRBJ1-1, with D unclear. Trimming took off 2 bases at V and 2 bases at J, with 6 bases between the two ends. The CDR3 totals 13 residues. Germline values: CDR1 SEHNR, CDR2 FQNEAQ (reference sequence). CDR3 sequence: CASSLLTNTEAFF. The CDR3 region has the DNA TGTGCCAGCAGCTTACTGACAAACACTGAAGCTTTCTTT.

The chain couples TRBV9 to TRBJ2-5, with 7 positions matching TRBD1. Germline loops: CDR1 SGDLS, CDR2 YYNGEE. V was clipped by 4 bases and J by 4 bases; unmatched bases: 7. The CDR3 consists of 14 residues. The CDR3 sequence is CASSPRTGRETQYF. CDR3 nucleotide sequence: TGTGCCAGCAGCCCACGGACAGGAAGAGAGACCCAGTACTTC.

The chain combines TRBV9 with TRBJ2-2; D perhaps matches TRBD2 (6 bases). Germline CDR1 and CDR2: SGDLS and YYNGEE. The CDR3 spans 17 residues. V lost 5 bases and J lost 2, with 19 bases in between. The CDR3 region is CASSPPTGGPNTGELFF. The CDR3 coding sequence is TGTGCCAGCAGTCCTCCGACCGGGGGACCTAACACCGGGGAGCTGTTTTTT.

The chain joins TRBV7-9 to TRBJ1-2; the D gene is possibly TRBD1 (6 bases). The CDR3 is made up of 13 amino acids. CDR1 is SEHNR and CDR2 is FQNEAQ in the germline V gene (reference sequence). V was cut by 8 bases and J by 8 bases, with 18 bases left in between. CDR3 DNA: TGTGCCAGCGCCCCGACAGGTTACCAGGGCTACACCTTC. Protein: CASAPTGYQGYTF.

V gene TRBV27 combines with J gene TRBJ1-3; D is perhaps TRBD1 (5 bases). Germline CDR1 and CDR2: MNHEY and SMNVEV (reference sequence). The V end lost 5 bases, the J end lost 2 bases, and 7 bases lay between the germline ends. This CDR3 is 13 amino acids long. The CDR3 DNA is TGTGCCAGCAGTAAACAGGCTGGAAACACCATATATTTT. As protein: CASSKQAGNTIYF.

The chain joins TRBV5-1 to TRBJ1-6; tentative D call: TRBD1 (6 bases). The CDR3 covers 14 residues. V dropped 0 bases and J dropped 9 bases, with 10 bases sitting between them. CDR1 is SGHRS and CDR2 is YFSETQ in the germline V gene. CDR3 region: CASSLVGRGSPLHF. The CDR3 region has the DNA TGCGCCAGCAGCTTGGTTGGCAGGGGTTCACCCCTCCACTTT.

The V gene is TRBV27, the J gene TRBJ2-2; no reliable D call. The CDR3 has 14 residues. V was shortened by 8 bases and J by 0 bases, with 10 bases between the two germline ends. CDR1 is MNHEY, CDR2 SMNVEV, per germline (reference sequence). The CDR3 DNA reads TGTGCCAGCCCAGATTGTTCGAACACCGGGGAGCTGTTTTTT. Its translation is CASPDCSNTGELFF.

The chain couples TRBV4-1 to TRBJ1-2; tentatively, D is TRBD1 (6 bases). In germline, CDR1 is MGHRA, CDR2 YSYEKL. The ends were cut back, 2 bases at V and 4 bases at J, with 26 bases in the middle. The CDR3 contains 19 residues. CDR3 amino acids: CASSQLCSGTTQSCYGYTF. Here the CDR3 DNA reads TGCGCCAGCAGCCAACTCTGCTCCGGGACAACGCAAAGCTGCTATGGCTACACCTTC.

The CDR3 nucleotides are TGTGCCAGCAGTGACCGGGGTGAAGCTTTCTTT. Translated: CASSDRGEAFF. The chain couples TRBV6-1 to TRBJ1-1; D ambiguous. Germline-derived CDR1 and CDR2 are MNHNS and SASEGT. The CDR3 contains 11 residues. V dropped 3 bases and J dropped 7 bases, with 6 bases sitting between them.

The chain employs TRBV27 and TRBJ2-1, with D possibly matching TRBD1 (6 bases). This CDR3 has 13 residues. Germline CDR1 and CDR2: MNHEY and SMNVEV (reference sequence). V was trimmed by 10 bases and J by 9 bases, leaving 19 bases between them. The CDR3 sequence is CATSPRDNLEQFF. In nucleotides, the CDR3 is TGTGCCACCTCACCTCGGGACAATCTTGAGCAGTTCTTC.

The chain's CDR3 is CASSLAPDTFYEQYF. CDR3 nucleotides: TGTGCCAGCAGCTTGGCCCCGGACACTTTCTACGAGCAGTACTTC. The genes are TRBV5-6 and TRBJ2-7; D possibly corresponds to TRBD1 (5 bases). CDR1 is SGHDT, CDR2 YYEEEE, per germline. Trimming pared 0 bases from V and 3 bases from J, leaving 13 bases between. This CDR3 is 15 amino acids long. The variable domain in full, with the rest retrieved from reference TRBV5-6 and TRBJ2-7, is DAGVTQSPTHLIKTRGQQVTLRCSPKSGHDTVSWYQQALGQGPQFIFQYYEEEERQRGNFPDRFSGHQFPNYSSELNVNALLLGDSALYLCASSLAPDTFYEQYFGPGTRLTVT.

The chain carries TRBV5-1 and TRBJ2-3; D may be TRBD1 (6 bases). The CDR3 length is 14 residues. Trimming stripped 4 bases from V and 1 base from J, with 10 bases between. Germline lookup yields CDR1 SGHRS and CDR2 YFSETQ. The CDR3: CASSIRQGTDTQYF. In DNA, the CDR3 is TGCGCCAGCAGCATCAGACAGGGCACAGATACGCAGTATTTT.

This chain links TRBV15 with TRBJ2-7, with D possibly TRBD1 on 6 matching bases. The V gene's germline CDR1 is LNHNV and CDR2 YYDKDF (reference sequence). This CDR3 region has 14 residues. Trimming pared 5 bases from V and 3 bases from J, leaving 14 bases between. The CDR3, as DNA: TGTGCCACCAGCCCCGGCCAGGGGAGCTACGAGCAGTACTTC. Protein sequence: CATSPGQGSYEQYF.

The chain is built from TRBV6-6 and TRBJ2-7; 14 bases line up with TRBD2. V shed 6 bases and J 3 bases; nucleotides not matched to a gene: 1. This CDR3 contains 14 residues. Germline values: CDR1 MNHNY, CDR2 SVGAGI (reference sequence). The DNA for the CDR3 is TGTGCCAGCAGAGGACTAGCGGGAGGCTACGAGCAGTACTTC. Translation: CASRGLAGGYEQYF.

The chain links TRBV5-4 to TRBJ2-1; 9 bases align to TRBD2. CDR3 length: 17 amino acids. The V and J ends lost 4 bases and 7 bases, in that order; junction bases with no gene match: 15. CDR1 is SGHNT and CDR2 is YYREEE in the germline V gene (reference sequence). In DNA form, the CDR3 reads TGTGCCAGCAGCCAGGGCCCAGGCGGGGGGGCGAGGAATGAGCAGTTCTTC. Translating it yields CASSQGPGGGARNEQFF.

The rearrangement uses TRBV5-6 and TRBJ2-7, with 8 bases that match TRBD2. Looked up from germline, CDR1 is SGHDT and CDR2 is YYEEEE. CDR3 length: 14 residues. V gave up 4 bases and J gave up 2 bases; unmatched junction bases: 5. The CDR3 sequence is CASSELAETYEQYF. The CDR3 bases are TGTGCCAGCAGCGAACTAGCGGAGACCTACGAGCAGTACTTC.

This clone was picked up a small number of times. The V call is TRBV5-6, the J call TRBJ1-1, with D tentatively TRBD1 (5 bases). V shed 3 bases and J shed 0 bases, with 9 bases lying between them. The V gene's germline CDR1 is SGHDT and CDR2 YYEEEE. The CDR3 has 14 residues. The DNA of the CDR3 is TGTGCCAGCAGCTGGGGGGAAATGAACACTGAAGCTTTCTTT. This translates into CASSWGEMNTEAFF.

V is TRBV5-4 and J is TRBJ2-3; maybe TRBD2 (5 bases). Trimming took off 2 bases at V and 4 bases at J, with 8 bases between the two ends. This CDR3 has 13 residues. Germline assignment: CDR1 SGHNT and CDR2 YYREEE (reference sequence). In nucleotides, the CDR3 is TGTGCCAGCAGCTTAACTAGTTCAGATACGCAGTATTTT. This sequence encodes CASSLTSSDTQYF.

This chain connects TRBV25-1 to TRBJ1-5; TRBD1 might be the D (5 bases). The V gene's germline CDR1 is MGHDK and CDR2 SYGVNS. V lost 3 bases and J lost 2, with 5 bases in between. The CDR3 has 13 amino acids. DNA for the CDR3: TGTGCCAGCAGTGACAGGGGCAATCAGCCCCAGCATTTT. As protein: CASSDRGNQPQHF.